This TCR beta chain appears in the sequencing data of a study of glioma-infiltrating T cells after dendritic cell vaccination. A remark on this clone: Its antigen is still unknown.

The PCR used 60 V beta and 13 J beta primers. Libraries were prepared by immunoSEQ multiplex PCR; TCRdb keeps only in-frame clonotypes and omits some of them. The sample records 80,000 to 100,000 clones, around three quarters being singletons. Study-level findings and limits: Survival was not directly related to TCR clonality in these patients.

Germline trimming cut 4 bases from V and 1 base from J; bases unmatched to any gene: 4. Germline V gene data show CDR1 as SGHRS and CDR2 as YFSETQ. The length of the CDR3 is 15 residues. The chain carries TRBV5-1 and TRBJ2-1; 8 nucleotides align to TRBD2. The TCR comes from a human donor with glioblastoma. The sequencing used blood, collected before dendritic cell vaccination. CDR3 DNA sequence: TGCGCCAGCAGCGTGAGCGGGGGATCCTACAATGAGCAGTTCTTC. As protein: CASSVSGGSYNEQFF. The full variable domain, rest sourced from reference TRBV5-1 and TRBJ2-1, is KAGVTQTPRYLIKTRGQQVTLSCSPISGHRSVSWYQQTPGQGLQFLFEYFSETQRNKGNFPGRFSGRQFSNSRSEMNVSTLELGDSALYLCASSVSGGSYNEQFFGPGTRLTVL.